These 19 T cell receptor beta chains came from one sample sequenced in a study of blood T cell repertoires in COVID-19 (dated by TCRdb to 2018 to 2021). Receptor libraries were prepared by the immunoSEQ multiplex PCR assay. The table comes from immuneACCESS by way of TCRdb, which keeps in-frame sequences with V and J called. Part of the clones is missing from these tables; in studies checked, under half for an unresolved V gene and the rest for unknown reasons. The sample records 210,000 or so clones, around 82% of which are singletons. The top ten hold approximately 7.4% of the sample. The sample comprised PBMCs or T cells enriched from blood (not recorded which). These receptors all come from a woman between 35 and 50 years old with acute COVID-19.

The CDR3 coding sequence is TGCAGCGTTGAAGGGGGGGTAGCGGGAGGTCGTATTTCCACAGATACGCAGTATTTT. As protein: CSVEGGVAGGRISTDTQYF. The chain couples TRBV29-1 to TRBJ2-3, with 10 bases identical to TRBD2. This CDR3 comprises 19 residues. Germline V gives CDR1 SQVTM, CDR2 ANQGSEA. With 1 base clipped from V and 2 bases from J, the junction kept 15 bases outside the gene matches.

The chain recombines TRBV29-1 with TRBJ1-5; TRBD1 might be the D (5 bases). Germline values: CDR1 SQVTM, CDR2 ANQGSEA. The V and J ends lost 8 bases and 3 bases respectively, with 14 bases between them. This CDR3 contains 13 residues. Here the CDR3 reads CSYGQGANQPQHF. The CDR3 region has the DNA TGCAGCTATGGCCAAGGGGCCAATCAGCCCCAGCATTTT.

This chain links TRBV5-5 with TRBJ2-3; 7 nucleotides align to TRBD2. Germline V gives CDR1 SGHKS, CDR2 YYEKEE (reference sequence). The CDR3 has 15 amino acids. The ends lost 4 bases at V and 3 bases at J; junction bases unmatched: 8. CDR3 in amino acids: CASSRDYLWTDTQYF. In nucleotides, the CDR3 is TGTGCCAGCAGCCGGGACTACCTGTGGACAGATACGCAGTATTTT.

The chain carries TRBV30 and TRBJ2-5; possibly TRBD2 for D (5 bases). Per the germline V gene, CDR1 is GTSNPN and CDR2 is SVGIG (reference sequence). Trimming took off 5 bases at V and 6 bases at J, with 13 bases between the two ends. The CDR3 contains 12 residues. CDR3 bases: TGTGCCTGGGACTACGGATTTCAGACCCAGTACTTC. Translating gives CAWDYGFQTQYF.

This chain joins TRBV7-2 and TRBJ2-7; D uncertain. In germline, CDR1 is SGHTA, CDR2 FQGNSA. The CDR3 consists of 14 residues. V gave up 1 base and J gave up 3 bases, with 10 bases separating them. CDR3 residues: CASSLVARIYEQYF. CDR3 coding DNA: TGTGCCAGCAGCTTAGTGGCTAGGATCTACGAGCAGTACTTC.

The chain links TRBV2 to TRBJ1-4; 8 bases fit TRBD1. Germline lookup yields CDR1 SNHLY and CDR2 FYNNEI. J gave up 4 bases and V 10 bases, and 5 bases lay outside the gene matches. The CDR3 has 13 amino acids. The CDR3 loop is CATRTGINEKLFF. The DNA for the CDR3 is TGTGCCACGCGGACAGGGATTAATGAAAAACTGTTTTTT.

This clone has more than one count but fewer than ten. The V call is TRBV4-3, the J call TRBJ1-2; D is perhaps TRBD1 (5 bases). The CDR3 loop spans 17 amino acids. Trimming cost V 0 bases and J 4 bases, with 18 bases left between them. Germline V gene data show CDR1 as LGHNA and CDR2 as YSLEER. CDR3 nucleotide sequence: TGCGCCAGCAGCCAAGATGGGGGGGGAAGGGTTCCCTATGGCTACACCTTC. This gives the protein CASSQDGGGRVPYGYTF.

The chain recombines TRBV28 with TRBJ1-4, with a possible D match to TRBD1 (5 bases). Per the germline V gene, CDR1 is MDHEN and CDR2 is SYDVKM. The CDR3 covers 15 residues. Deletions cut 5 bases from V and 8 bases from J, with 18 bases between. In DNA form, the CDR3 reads TGTGCCAGCAGTCGAATGGGGCAGGGTCGGGAAAAACTGTTTTTT. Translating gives CASSRMGQGREKLFF.

The CDR3 region has the DNA TGTGCCAGCAGCGTAGAATCAGGGCTAGCCAAAAACATTCAGTACTTC. Amino acids: CASSVESGLAKNIQYF. The rearrangement links TRBV9 to TRBJ2-4; possibly TRBD1 for D (5 bases). V lost 0 bases and J 0 bases, leaving 10 bases between the germline ends. This CDR3 contains 16 residues. Germline V gene data show CDR1 as SGDLS and CDR2 as YYNGEE. Complete variable domain (other parts from reference TRBV9 and TRBJ2-4): DSGVTQTPKHLITATGQRVTLRCSPRSGDLSVYWYQQSLDQGLQFLIQYYNGEERAKGNILERFSAQQFPDLHSELNLSSLELGDSALYFCASSVESGLAKNIQYFGAGTRLSVL.

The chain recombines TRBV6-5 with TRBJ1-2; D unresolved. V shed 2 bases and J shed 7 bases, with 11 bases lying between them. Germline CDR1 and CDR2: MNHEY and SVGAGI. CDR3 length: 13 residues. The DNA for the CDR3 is TGTGCCAGCAGTTACCCGGACTCTAGTGGCTACACCTTC. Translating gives CASSYPDSSGYTF.

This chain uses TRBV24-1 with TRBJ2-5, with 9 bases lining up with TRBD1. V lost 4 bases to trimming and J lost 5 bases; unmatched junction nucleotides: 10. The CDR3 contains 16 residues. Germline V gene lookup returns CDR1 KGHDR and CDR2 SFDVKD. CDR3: CATSDHGTGTGETQYF. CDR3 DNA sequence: TGTGCCACCAGTGACCATGGGACAGGGACCGGGGAGACCCAGTACTTC.

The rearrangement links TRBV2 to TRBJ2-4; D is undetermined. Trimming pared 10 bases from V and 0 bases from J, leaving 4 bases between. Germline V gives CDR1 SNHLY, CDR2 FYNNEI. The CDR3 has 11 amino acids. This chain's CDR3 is CATLAKNIQYF. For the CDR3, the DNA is TGTGCCACCCTAGCCAAAAACATTCAGTACTTC.

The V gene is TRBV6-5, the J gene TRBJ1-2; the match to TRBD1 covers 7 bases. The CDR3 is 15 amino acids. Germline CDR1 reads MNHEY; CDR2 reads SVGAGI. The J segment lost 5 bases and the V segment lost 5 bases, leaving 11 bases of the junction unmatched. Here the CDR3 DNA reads TGTGCCAGCAGTCTCCAACGGGGACAGACTTATGGCTACACCTTC. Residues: CASSLQRGQTYGYTF.

The CDR3: CASSLDREVGYEQYF. The DNA for the CDR3 is TGCGCCAGCAGCCTCGACAGGGAGGTCGGCTACGAGCAGTACTTC. The chain recombines TRBV4-3 with TRBJ2-7; D perhaps matches TRBD1 (7 bases). Germline-derived CDR1 and CDR2 are LGHNA and YSLEER. Trimming took off 4 bases at V and 3 bases at J, with 16 bases between the two ends. This CDR3 is built from 15 residues.

CDR3 coding DNA: TGTGCCACCAGTAGGGGACAGGGGGCTTTATGGAACTATGGCTACACCTTC. The encoded protein is CATSRGQGALWNYGYTF. The chain couples TRBV15 to TRBJ1-2, with 12 bases fitting TRBD1. J lost 2 bases, V lost 6 bases, and 10 bases had no gene match. The CDR3 runs 17 residues. The germline V gene encodes CDR1 LNHNV and CDR2 YYDKDF (reference sequence).

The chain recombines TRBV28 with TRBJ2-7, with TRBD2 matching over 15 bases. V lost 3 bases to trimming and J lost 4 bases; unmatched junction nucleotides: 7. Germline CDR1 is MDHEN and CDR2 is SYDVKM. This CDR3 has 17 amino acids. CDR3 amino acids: CASSLGLAGGIVYEQYF. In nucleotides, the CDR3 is TGTGCCAGCAGTTTGGGACTAGCGGGAGGAATCGTGTACGAGCAGTACTTC. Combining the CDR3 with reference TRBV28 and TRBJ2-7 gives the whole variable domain DVKVTQSSRYLVKRTGEKVFLECVQDMDHENMFWYRQDPGLGLRLIYFSYDVKMKEKGDIPEGYSVSREKKERFSLILESASTNQTSMYLCASSLGLAGGIVYEQYFGPGTRLTVT.

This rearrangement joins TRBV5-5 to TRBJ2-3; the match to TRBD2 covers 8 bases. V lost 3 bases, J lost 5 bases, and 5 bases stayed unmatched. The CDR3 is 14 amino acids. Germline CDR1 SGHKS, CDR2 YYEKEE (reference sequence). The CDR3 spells CASSSGLAGDTQYF. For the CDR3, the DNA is TGTGCCAGCAGCTCCGGACTAGCAGGAGATACGCAGTATTTT.

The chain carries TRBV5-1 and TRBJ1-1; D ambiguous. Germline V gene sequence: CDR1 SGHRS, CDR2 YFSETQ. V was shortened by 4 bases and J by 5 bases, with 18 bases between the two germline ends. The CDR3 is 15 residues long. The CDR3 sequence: CASSPFEGGRTEAFF. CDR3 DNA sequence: TGCGCCAGCAGCCCCTTTGAAGGAGGTCGTACTGAAGCTTTCTTT.

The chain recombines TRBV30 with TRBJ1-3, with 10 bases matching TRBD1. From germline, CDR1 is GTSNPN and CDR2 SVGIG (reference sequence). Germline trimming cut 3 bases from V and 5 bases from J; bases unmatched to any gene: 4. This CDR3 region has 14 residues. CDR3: CAWRGQGLRNTIYF. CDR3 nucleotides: TGTGCCTGGAGGGGACAGGGGCTTAGAAACACCATATATTTT.